The 3 T cell receptor beta chains reported below all come from one sample, sequenced in a study of CD8+CD57+ T cells in acquired aplastic anemia. Profiles of TCR beta VDJ and CDR3 were generated from a genomic DNA template. A single record per CDR3 protein comes from TCRdb applying MiXCR to the reads. The data hold 250,000 to 350,000 distinct CDR3 sequences, with 45% to 65% observed a single time. Sequencing used sorted CD4+, CD8+, or CD8+CD57+ T cells (not recorded which) from PBMCs. The source of these receptors is a human donor with severe aplastic anemia or a healthy control (not recorded which).

Many counts were recorded for this clonotype. The J gene is TRBJ2-7, the V gene TRBV28; no clear D gene. V was shortened by 6 bases and J by 0 bases, with 6 bases between the two germline ends. The CDR3 spans 12 residues. Germline V gene sequence: CDR1 MDHEN, CDR2 SYDVKM. This CDR3 reads CASRLSSYEQYF. CDR3 bases: TGTGCCAGCAGACTAAGCTCCTACGAGCAGTACTTC.

The chain joins TRBV27 to TRBJ1-5; 12 bases match TRBD1. This CDR3 is built from 17 residues. Germline CDR1 is MNHEY and CDR2 is SMNVEV (reference sequence). The junction had 6 bases not matched to a gene; V was cut back by 1 base and J by 5 bases. The CDR3 region has the DNA TGTGCCAGCAGTTTATTTTCCGGGACAGGGGGCTATCAGCCCCAGCATTTT. Protein product: CASSLFSGTGGYQPQHF.

V is TRBV10-3 and J is TRBJ1-1; TRBD1 agrees at 9 bases. This CDR3 is 18 amino acids long. Trimming took 0 bases from V and 5 from J; bases not matched to a gene: 13. Germline V gene lookup returns CDR1 ENHRY and CDR2 SYGVKD. CDR3 residues: CAISESYTGGRSKTEAFF. The CDR3 nucleotides are TGTGCCATCAGTGAGTCGTACACAGGGGGCAGGTCGAAGACTGAAGCTTTCTTT.